Listed below are T cell receptor beta chains from one sample, sequenced in a study of shared clonotypes between healthy human individuals. Clones were sequenced by immunoSEQ multiplex PCR, and TCRdb holds only the in-frame ones, with some missing. The sample lists fewer than 1.6 million clones; 98% to 99% were seen once. Sequencing was done on a sample of naive CD4+ T cells sorted from blood. The origin of the receptors is a man younger than 45 in good health. CDR3s include the opening cysteine and the closing phenylalanine or tryptophan. A D gene is named only where the DNA matches it firmly. Where a row states a size, it is once, few, many or the class of an expanded clone; other rows omit it.

J gene	V gene	clone size	D gene	CDR3 protein	CDR3 DNA
TRBJ2-5	TRBV5-6	.	TRBD2	CASSDRIRLAGDQETQYF	TGTGCCAGCAGTGACAGGATTAGACTAGCGGGGGACCAAGAGACCCAGTACTTC
TRBJ1-4	TRBV2	.	TRBD1	CASSGDSTEKLFF	TGTGCCAGCAGTGGGGACAGCACTGAAAAACTGTTTTTT
TRBJ2-3	TRBV13	.	.	CASSLAPQSESYSADTQYF	TGTGCCAGCAGCTTAGCCCCCCAGAGTGAGTCCTATTCGGCAGATACGCAGTATTTT
TRBJ2-1	TRBV7-6	once	TRBD2	CASSSSGTSGDLNEQFF	TGTGCCAGCAGTTCGTCCGGGACTAGCGGGGATTTAAATGAGCAGTTCTTC
TRBJ2-7	TRBV28	.	.	CASRPSGAILVQYF	TGTGCCAGCCGCCCGTCAGGGGCTATTTTAGTGCAGTACTTC
TRBJ2-3	TRBV9	.	TRBD1	CASSVGTDRGLYTQYF	TGTGCCAGCAGCGTAGGGACCGACAGGGGGCTTTATACGCAGTATTTT
TRBJ2-1	TRBV7-9	.	.	CASSRPASVNEQFF	TGTGCCAGCAGCCGGCCCGCTAGCGTAAATGAGCAGTTCTTC
TRBJ2-5	TRBV5-1	.	.	CASSLEIETQYF	TGCGCCAGCAGCTTGGAAATAGAGACCCAGTACTTC
TRBJ2-7	TRBV14	.	.	CASSATGLYEQYF	TGTGCCAGCAGCGCTACAGGCCTCTACGAGCAGTACTTC
TRBJ2-6	TRBV5-1	once	TRBD1	CASRLGQMLSGANVLTF	TGCGCCAGCAGATTGGGACAGATGCTCTCTGGGGCCAACGTCCTGACTTTC